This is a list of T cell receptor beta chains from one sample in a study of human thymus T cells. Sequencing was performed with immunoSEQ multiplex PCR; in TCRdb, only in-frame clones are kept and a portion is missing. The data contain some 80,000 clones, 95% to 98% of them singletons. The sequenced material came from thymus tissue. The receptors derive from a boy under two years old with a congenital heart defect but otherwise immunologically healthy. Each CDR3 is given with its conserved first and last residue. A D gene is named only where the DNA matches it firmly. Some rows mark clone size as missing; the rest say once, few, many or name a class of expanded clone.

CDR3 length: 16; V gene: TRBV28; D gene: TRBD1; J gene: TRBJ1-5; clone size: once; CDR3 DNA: TGTGCCAGCAGTTTCTTGACAGGGCTGGAGTATCAGCCCCAGCATTTT; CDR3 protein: CASSFLTGLEYQPQHF
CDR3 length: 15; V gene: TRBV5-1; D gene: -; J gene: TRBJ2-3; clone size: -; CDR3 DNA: TGCGCCAGCAGCTTGGAAATCGTACGTAAAGATACGCAGTATTTT; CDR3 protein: CASSLEIVRKDTQYF
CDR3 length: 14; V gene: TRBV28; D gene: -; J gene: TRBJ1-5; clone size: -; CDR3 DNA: TGTGCCAGCAGTTTAGGCTCAGCTGATCAGCCCCAGCATTTT; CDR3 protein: CASSLGSADQPQHF
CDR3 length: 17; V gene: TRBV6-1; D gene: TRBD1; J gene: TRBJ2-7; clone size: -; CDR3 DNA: TGTGCCAGCAGTGAAGGTTGGGGGACAGGGGGCCTTTACGAGCAGTACTTC; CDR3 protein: CASSEGWGTGGLYEQYF
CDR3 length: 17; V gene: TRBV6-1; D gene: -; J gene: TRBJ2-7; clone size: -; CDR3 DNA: TGTGCCAGCAGTGAAGCGCTCCACCGGGACATCTCCTACGAGCAGTACTTC; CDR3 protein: CASSEALHRDISYEQYF
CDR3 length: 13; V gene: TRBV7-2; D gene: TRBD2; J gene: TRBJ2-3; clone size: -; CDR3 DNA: TGTGCCAGCGAGCGGGGCGCCACAGATACGCAGTATTTT; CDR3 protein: CASERGATDTQYF
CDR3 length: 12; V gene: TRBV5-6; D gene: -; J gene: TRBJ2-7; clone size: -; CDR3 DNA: TGTGCCAGCAGCTTCCCCGGTTACGAGCAGTACTTC; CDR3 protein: CASSFPGYEQYF
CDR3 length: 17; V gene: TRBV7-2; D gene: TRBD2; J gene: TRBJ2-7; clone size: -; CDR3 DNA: TGTGCCAGCAGCTCCCGGGGAGCTAGCGGGGTACCCTACGAGCAGTACTTC; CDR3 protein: CASSSRGASGVPYEQYF
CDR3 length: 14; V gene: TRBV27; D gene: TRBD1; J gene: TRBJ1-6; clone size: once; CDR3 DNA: TGTGCCAGCAGTTTCAGGGGGCGCGGTTCACCCCTCCACTTT; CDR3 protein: CASSFRGRGSPLHF
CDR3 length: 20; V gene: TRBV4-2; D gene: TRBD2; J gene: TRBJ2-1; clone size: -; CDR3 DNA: TGTGCCAGCAGCCAAGAATTCCCGGGAGGGAGCACTAGGGGCTACAATGAGCAGTTCTTC; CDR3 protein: CASSQEFPGGSTRGYNEQFF
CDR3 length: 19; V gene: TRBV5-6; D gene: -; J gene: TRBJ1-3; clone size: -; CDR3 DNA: TGTGCCAGCAGCAGCCGGAAGACCGAACGAACACTCTCTGGAAACACCATATATTTT; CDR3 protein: CASSSRKTERTLSGNTIYF
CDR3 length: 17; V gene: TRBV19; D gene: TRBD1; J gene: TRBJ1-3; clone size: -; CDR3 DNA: TGTGCCAGTAGCCCCGGGACAGGCCAGCGTCATAGCAACACCATATATTTT; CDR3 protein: CASSPGTGQRHSNTIYF
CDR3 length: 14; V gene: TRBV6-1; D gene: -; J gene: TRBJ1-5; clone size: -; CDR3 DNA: TGTGCCAGCAGTGAACAGGGGAACGTATCGCCCCAGCATTTT; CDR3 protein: CASSEQGNVSPQHF
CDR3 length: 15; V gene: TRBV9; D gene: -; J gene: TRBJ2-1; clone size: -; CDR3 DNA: TGTGCCAGCAGCGTAGAAGGTAGTAACTACAATGAGCAGTTCTTC; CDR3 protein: CASSVEGSNYNEQFF
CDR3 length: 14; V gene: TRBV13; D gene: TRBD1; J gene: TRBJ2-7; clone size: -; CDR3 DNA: TGTGCCAGCAGCTACCCTGACAGGGCCTACGAGCAGTACTTC; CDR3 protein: CASSYPDRAYEQYF
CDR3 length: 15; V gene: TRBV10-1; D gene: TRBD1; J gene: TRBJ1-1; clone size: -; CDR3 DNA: TGCGCCAGCAGCGGACAGGGGTACATGAACACTGAAGCTTTCTTT; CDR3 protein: CASSGQGYMNTEAFF
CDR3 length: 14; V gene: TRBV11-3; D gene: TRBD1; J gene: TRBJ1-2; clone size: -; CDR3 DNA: TGTGCCAGCAGCTCGACAGGGGGCCGGGATGGCTACACCTTC; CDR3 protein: CASSSTGGRDGYTF
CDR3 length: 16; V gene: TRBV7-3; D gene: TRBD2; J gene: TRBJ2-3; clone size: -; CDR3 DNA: TGTGCCAGCAGCTTAGGTCCAGCGGGAAGCACAGATACGCAGTATTTT; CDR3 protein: CASSLGPAGSTDTQYF
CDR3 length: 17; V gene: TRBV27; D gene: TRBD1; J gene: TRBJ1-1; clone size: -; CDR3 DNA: TGTGCCAGCAGTTTATCCCCCCCTAACAGGGGGTGGGCTGAAGCTTTCTTT; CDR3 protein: CASSLSPPNRGWAEAFF
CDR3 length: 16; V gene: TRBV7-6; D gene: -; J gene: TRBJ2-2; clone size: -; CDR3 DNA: TGTGCCAGCAGCTACTTCCAGGCTAGCCACACCGGGGAGCTGTTTTTT; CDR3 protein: CASSYFQASHTGELFF